A single T cell receptor (beta chain) is shown here with its context. This clone was recorded once. Its binding antigen is unknown. The record has no base qualities; no much larger clone is one base away. TCRbeta CDR3 regions were amplified from genomic DNA using the immunoSEQ Assay, a bias-controlled multiplex PCR. On the study's bioinformatics: The number of nucleated cells in each sample was estimated from the amplification of reference gene primers within the assay. To quantify the absolute abundance of each unique TCRbeta CDR3 rearrangement, sequence reads were collapsed and filtered. For each sample, productive Simpson clonality was calculated as the square root of Simpson's diversity index across productive rearrangements. TCRdb's version of the immuneACCESS table is confined to in-frame rearrangements and falls short of the full clone set. An unresolved V gene accounts for under half of the shortfall where checked; the remainder is of unknown origin. V, J and clone size derive from that table, while D and trimming were established from the DNA sequence. Within this sample are roughly 78,000 clones, with around 78% of them counted one time only. Around a sixth of the sample belongs to the ten largest clones.

The data are from a study of blood T cell repertoires in COVID-19 (dated by TCRdb to the early 2020s). Broadly, across the study: The collaborator samples originated in the United States, Italy and Spain and spanned the acute and convalescent phases of COVID-19. The prospective study material was composed of cDNA or gDNA derived from T cells, B-cell-depleted T cells, or PBMCs. Subjects who had been exposed to COVID-19, were actively infected with it, or had recovered from it provided the deeply sampled blood TCRbeta repertoires that made up the dataset. The repertoires were made available in a free public database intended to serve as a resource for research on the immune response to SARS-CoV-2. Samples came from the ongoing ImmuneRACE study (first 160 participants) plus 1,254 subjects from 6 global collaborators. A de-identified subject ID, COVID-19 status, age in years and sex were almost always included in the sample metadata. HLA class I and class II types, where available, came from metadata supplied by the sample provider rather than from assay-based typing.

Each collaborating institution followed its own protocols to collect whole blood in K2EDTA tubes. Collaborator samples were shipped for TCRbeta analysis as frozen whole blood, isolated PBMCs, or DNA extracted from either sample type. Summary of the overall study and its limitations: How much clinical and demographic metadata was included differed by source and by participant, and the metadata was provided uncurated.

Sample: peripheral blood. The receptor's source is a woman of 80 years or more with acute or convalescent COVID-19.

In nucleotides, the sequence is TGTGCCAGCAGCCATGGGGGCTTCGTCGGCTACACCTTC. The encoded protein is CASSHGGFVGYTF. In this chain, TRBV11-2 is recombined with TRBJ1-2; the D gene is perhaps TRBD1, from 6 matching bases. V is clipped by 5 bases and J by 8 bases, and the sequence between their germline boundaries is 15 bases long. The CDR3 has 13 amino acids, counting the end cysteine and phenylalanine. The retained sequence is limited to the CDR3, 39 bases, with the frame set at the first base. From the germline V gene, CDR1 is SGHAT and CDR2 is FQNNGV.